Here is one T cell receptor beta chain with its context. The V gene's germline CDR1 is SGHKS and CDR2 YYEKEE (reference sequence). The V end was cut by 2 bases, the J end by 5 bases, with 13 bases between. This CDR3 contains 14 residues. This sample was taken from a study of spatial heterogeneity in lung cancer. TCRdb itself ran the 5' RACE reads through MiXCR, one entry per CDR3 protein. The sample includes around 89,000 distinct CDR3 sequences, less than 15% of them seen just once. Time point described: sample taken at primary tumor resection. The input material, whole RNA from tumor, nontumor lung or frozen PBMC, was sequenced unsorted.

The sequenced sample was PBMCs, obtained at surgery. The sequence came from a male donor with early-stage non-small cell lung cancer. The V gene is TRBV5-5, the J gene TRBJ2-5; D remains unclear. The chain's CDR3 is CASSLFLLRETQYF. The CDR3 DNA reads TGTGCCAGCAGCTTATTCCTGCTGAGGGAGACCCAGTACTTC.